These T cell receptor beta chains were read from a single sample in a study of neurological immune-mediated disorders. In TCRdb, the 5' RACE reads were re-called with MiXCR into one record per CDR3 protein. The sample shows 45,000 to 50,000 distinct CDR3 sequences, 3.5% to 5% of them seen only once. What was sequenced was PBMCs. The receptors were sampled from a woman between 55 and 75 years old with multiple sclerosis. The CDR3 runs from the conserved cysteine through the conserved F or W. D genes are given only for firm matches. A clone size is listed for some rows: how often the clone was seen (once, few, many), or a class if it is expanded.

- many TRBJ2-2 TRBV7-8 CASRRYRTGGANTGELFF TGTGCCAGCAGACGTTACAGGACCGGAGGAGCGAACACCGGGGAGCTGTTTTTT
TRBD1 - TRBJ2-4 TRBV28 CASSQPGTAIQYF TGTGCCAGCAGTCAGCCCGGGACAGCCATTCAGTACTTC
- many TRBJ1-2 TRBV30 CAWSDRRLRANYGYTF TGTGCCTGGAGCGACAGGCGGTTGCGGGCGAACTATGGCTACACCTTC
- many TRBJ1-4 TRBV4-1 CASSQGSVGEKLFF TGCGCCAGCAGCCAAGGGAGCGTGGGTGAAAAACTGTTTTTT
- many TRBJ1-5 TRBV11-3 CASSRPGCGNQPQHF TGTGCCAGCAGCCGCCCAGGGTGCGGCAATCAGCCCCAGCATTTT
- many TRBJ1-1 TRBV20-1 CSARDWLNTEAFF TGCAGTGCTAGAGATTGGCTGAACACTGAAGCTTTCTTT
TRBD2 many TRBJ2-1 TRBV11-2 CASSFGLAEEQFF TGTGCCAGCAGCTTTGGACTAGCGGAAGAGCAGTTCTTC
- few TRBJ1-2 TRBV20-1 CSAREGGQSNYGYTF TGCAGTGCTAGAGAGGGGGGCCAGAGTAACTATGGCTACACCTTC
- few TRBJ2-6 TRBV20-1 CSARGGASGANVLTF TGCAGTGCCAGGGGAGGGGCCTCTGGGGCCAACGTCCTGACTTTC
- medium-sized TRBJ2-2 TRBV29-1 CSALSERVPGELFF TGCAGCGCTCTTTCGGAGCGGGTCCCCGGGGAGCTGTTTTTT
TRBD1 many TRBJ2-1 TRBV15 CATSRYRQGANEQFF TGTGCCACCAGCAGGTACAGACAGGGGGCCAATGAGCAGTTCTTC
TRBD1 many TRBJ2-7 TRBV28 CASSSGGQGGHEQYF TGTGCCAGCAGTTCTGGAGGACAGGGTGGCCACGAGCAGTACTTC
- many TRBJ1-1 TRBV4-1 CASSHLGRLNTEAFF TGCGCCAGCAGCCACCTGGGACGCCTGAACACTGAAGCTTTCTTT
- few TRBJ2-4 TRBV7-9 CASSPFLEIAKNIQYF TGTGCCAGCAGCCCCTTTTTGGAGATAGCCAAAAACATTCAGTACTTC
TRBD2 many TRBJ2-1 TRBV28 CASCRTSGISDEQFF TGTGCCAGCTGCCGGACTAGCGGGATAAGCGATGAGCAGTTCTTC
- few TRBJ2-7 TRBV20-1 CSARSLDRTYEQYF TGCAGTGCTAGATCCCTGGACAGAACCTACGAGCAGTACTTC
TRBD1 many TRBJ2-7 TRBV5-6 CASSLGTGGSYEQYF TGTGCCAGCAGCCTTGGGACAGGGGGTTCCTACGAGCAGTACTTC
- many TRBJ2-6 TRBV7-6 CASSLLPASSGANVLTF TGTGCCAGCAGCTTATTGCCAGCATCGTCTGGGGCCAACGTCCTGACTTTC
TRBD1 many TRBJ2-4 TRBV10-3 CAISDTDRLAKNIQYF TGTGCCATCAGTGATACGGACAGGTTAGCCAAAAACATTCAGTACTTC
TRBD2 many TRBJ2-5 TRBV3-1 CASTRTSGGVRRQETQYF TGTGCCAGCACCAGGACTAGCGGGGGGGTGAGACGTCAAGAGACCCAGTACTTC
- few TRBJ1-1 TRBV7-9 CASRVQGWGNTEAFF TGTGCCAGCAGGGTTCAGGGGTGGGGGAACACTGAAGCTTTCTTT
- few TRBJ1-6 TRBV7-9 CASSFGNSPLHF TGTGCCAGCAGCTTCGGCAATTCACCCCTCCACTTT
- many TRBJ2-3 TRBV7-2 CASTPPGLGGYTQYF TGTGCCAGCACCCCCCCGGGGCTTGGTGGATATACGCAGTATTTT
- - TRBJ2-6 TRBV7-2 CASSLVSGSGANVLTF TGTGCCAGCAGCTTAGTCTCAGGGTCTGGGGCCAACGTCCTGACTTTC
TRBD1 - TRBJ1-5 TRBV5-1 CASSPEAGGGNQPQHF TGCGCCAGCAGCCCGGAGGCAGGGGGCGGCAATCAGCCCCAGCATTTT
- many TRBJ1-1 TRBV5-5 CASYISTGNTEAFF TGTGCCAGCTATATTTCGACAGGGAACACTGAAGCTTTCTTT
- many TRBJ1-2 TRBV28 CASSLFGPNYGYTF TGTGCCAGCAGTTTATTCGGACCTAACTATGGCTACACCTTC
- many TRBJ2-7 TRBV20-1 CSAPPGGRYEQYF TGCAGTGCTCCCCCAGGGGGGCGCTACGAGCAGTACTTC
TRBD1 few TRBJ2-1 TRBV12-3/TRBV12-4 CASSTRDRAHNEQFF TGTGCCAGCAGTACCCGGGACAGGGCGCACAATGAGCAGTTCTTC
TRBD2 many TRBJ2-1 TRBV10-3 CATGPAGVDEQFF TGTGCCACCGGGCCAGCGGGGGTGGATGAGCAGTTCTTC
- many TRBJ1-2 TRBV5-1 CASSLDSYGYTF TGCGCCAGCAGCTTGGACAGCTATGGCTACACCTTC
- - TRBJ2-7 TRBV6-6 CASSGSIYEQYF TGTGCCAGCAGTGGCAGCATCTACGAGCAGTACTTC
- - TRBJ1-1 TRBV7-2 CASSLARGVGDTEAFF TGTGCCAGCAGCTTAGCGCGGGGGGTAGGAGACACTGAAGCTTTCTTT
- many TRBJ2-7 TRBV28 CASGAPGLLEQYF TGTGCCAGCGGGGCCCCGGGGCTGCTGGAGCAGTACTTC
- many TRBJ1-2 TRBV7-8 CASSSLDGWGYTF TGTGCCAGCAGCTCCCTGGACGGCTGGGGCTACACCTTC
- many TRBJ2-1 TRBV5-1 CASSFNDGNEQFF TGCGCCAGCAGCTTCAATGATGGGAATGAGCAGTTCTTC
TRBD1 many TRBJ1-6 TRBV3-1 CASSRDRYNSPLHF TGTGCCAGCAGCCGGGACAGATATAATTCACCCCTCCACTTT
- many TRBJ1-1 TRBV20-1 CSASKGYEGTEAFF TGCAGTGCTAGTAAGGGGTATGAGGGAACTGAAGCTTTCTTT
- many TRBJ2-5 TRBV14 CASSPSSVETQYF TGTGCCAGCAGCCCATCGAGCGTCGAGACCCAGTACTTC
- few TRBJ2-2 TRBV5-1 CASSPAAHTGELFF TGCGCCAGCAGCCCTGCGGCGCACACCGGGGAGCTGTTTTTT
TRBD1 many TRBJ2-3 TRBV27 CASRPDRGRLTDTQYF TGTGCCAGCAGACCGGACAGGGGGCGATTAACAGATACGCAGTATTTT
- few TRBJ2-5 TRBV15 CATSSGVGRAEETQYF TGTGCCACCAGCAGTGGCGTAGGCCGGGCTGAAGAGACCCAGTACTTC
- many TRBJ1-1 TRBV29-1 CSVVGDPTEAFF TGCAGCGTCGTGGGGGACCCCACTGAAGCTTTCTTT
- many TRBJ1-2 TRBV12-3/TRBV12-4 CASSDGNRVPFF TGTGCCAGCAGCGACGGAAACCGGGTGCCCTTCTTC
- many TRBJ2-3 TRBV5-4 CASSLVASRDTQYF TGTGCCAGCAGCTTGGTAGCGAGCAGGGATACGCAGTATTTT
TRBD1 - TRBJ2-3 TRBV4-1 CASSYRDRYTDTQYF TGCGCCAGCAGCTACCGGGACAGGTACACAGATACGCAGTATTTT
- many TRBJ2-3 TRBV7-2 CASSFSVDTQYF TGTGCCAGCAGCTTCTCTGTAGATACGCAGTATTTT
- - TRBJ2-3 TRBV15 CATSNYTTDTQYF TGTGCCACCAGCAACTACACCACAGATACGCAGTATTTT
TRBD2 many TRBJ2-3 TRBV4-1 CASSQAREGLRSDTQYF TGCGCCAGCAGCCAGGCGCGGGAGGGCCTTAGGTCAGATACGCAGTATTTT
- many TRBJ2-7 TRBV6-5 CASSGTIGEQYF TGTGCCAGCAGCGGGACGATTGGCGAGCAGTACTTC